A single sample is the source of the 12 T cell receptor beta chains below, sequenced in a study of blood T cells in healthy people across ages. The use of a sample-barcoded 5' primer and a J-beta primer mix characterized a second PCR of 7 to 11 cycles. TCRdb reprocessed the 5' RACE reads with MiXCR, giving one entry per CDR3 protein. The sample includes some 880,000 distinct CDR3 sequences, roughly 40% seen only once; the top ten take approximately 13%. Sequencing input: blood. These receptors were collected from a man in his late teens or twenties in good health.

The gene calls are TRBV5-1 and TRBJ2-2; the D call may be TRBD1 or TRBD2 (5 bases each). The length of the CDR3 is 13 residues. Germline V gene lookup returns CDR1 SGHRS and CDR2 YFSETQ. Trimming removed 4 bases from V and 7 bases from J, with 11 bases in between. CDR3 amino acids: CASSRDGDGELFF. DNA for the CDR3: TGCGCCAGCAGCCGGGACGGTGACGGGGAGCTGTTTTTT. Combining the CDR3 with reference TRBV5-1 and TRBJ2-2 gives the whole variable domain KAGVTQTPRYLIKTRGQQVTLSCSPISGHRSVSWYQQTPGQGLQFLFEYFSETQRNKGNFPGRFSGRQFSNSRSEMNVSTLELGDSALYLCASSRDGDGELFFGEGSRLTVL.

The chain carries TRBV6-4 and TRBJ2-3; TRBD2 matches 9 bases. This CDR3 comprises 16 residues. Germline V gene data show CDR1 as MRHNA and CDR2 as SNTAGT. Losses at the gene ends were 4 bases for V and 4 bases for J; bases not matched to a gene: 9. The CDR3 here is CASSAGEAGGSDTQYF. In DNA, the CDR3 is TGTGCCAGCAGTGCCGGGGAAGCGGGGGGCTCAGATACGCAGTATTTT.

The rearrangement joins TRBV7-2 to TRBJ2-1; 7 nucleotides align to TRBD1. The CDR3 loop spans 16 amino acids. J gave up 2 bases and V 1 base, and 5 bases lay outside the gene matches. Germline V gene data show CDR1 as SGHTA and CDR2 as FQGNSA. Written as DNA, the CDR3 is TGTGCCAGCAGCTTAGTGAGGACAGGAACCTACAATGAGCAGTTCTTC. Its protein product is CASSLVRTGTYNEQFF. The full variable domain, completed using reference TRBV7-2 and TRBJ2-1, is GAGVSQSPSNKVTEKGKDVELRCDPISGHTALYWYRQSLGQGLEFLIYFQGNSAPDKSGLPSDRFSAERTGGSVSTLTIQRTQQEDSAVYLCASSLVRTGTYNEQFFGPGTRLTVL.

The chain recombines TRBV2 with TRBJ2-1; the match to TRBD1 covers 10 bases. The V gene's germline CDR1 is SNHLY and CDR2 FYNNEI. This CDR3 has 15 residues. Trimming cost V 7 bases and J 3 bases; bases outside gene matches: 6. CDR3 bases: TGTGCCAGCATTCAGGGACAGGGGCACTACAATGAGCAGTTCTTC. Protein product: CASIQGQGHYNEQFF.

CDR3 residues: CASSLSQGVSTDTQYF. The CDR3 DNA reads TGTGCCAGCAGCTTATCTCAGGGGGTGAGCACAGATACGCAGTATTTT. The J gene is TRBJ2-3, the V gene TRBV7-9; the match to TRBD1 covers 7 bases. CDR3 length: 16 amino acids. The V segment lost 2 bases and the J segment 0 bases; nucleotides outside the gene matches: 5. Germline-derived CDR1 and CDR2 are SEHNR and FQNEAQ (reference sequence).

This clonotype was detected ten times or more. The rearrangement uses TRBV6-5 and TRBJ2-3; no reliable D call. CDR3 length equals 12 residues. Trimming removed 9 bases at V and 3 bases at J, with 10 bases between. Germline CDR1 and CDR2: MNHEY and SVGAGI. CDR3 nucleotides: TGTGCCAGTGCCCCCTCAACAGATACGCAGTATTTT. Translating gives CASAPSTDTQYF.

This clonotype has only one observation. One junction end disagrees with the germline gene, perhaps due to a read error. CDR3 loop: CVSSSTVNGYTF. Written as DNA, the CDR3 is TGTGTCAGCAGCTCGACAGTAAATGGCTACACCTTC. The rearrangement links TRBV12-3 or TRBV12-4 to TRBJ1-2; D perhaps matches TRBD1 (5 bases). CDR3 length: 12 residues.

There are a few counts of this clonotype. For the CDR3, the DNA is TGTGCCAGCAGACGCACCGGACAGAACACTGAAGCTTTCTTT. Protein sequence: CASRRTGQNTEAFF. The rearrangement joins TRBV12-3 or TRBV12-4 to TRBJ1-1; TRBD1 might be the D (5 bases). The CDR3 runs to 14 residues. V lost 6 bases to trimming and J lost 1 base, with 12 bases between them.

This clonotype appeared a few times. The J gene is TRBJ1-4, the V gene TRBV20-1, with D uncertain. This CDR3 contains 15 residues. With 4 bases removed from V and 5 bases from J, the gap between germline ends came to 17 bases. The V gene's germline CDR1 is DFQATT and CDR2 SNEGSKA (reference sequence). The CDR3: CSATGEGFGNEKLFF. DNA for the CDR3: TGCAGTGCTACCGGGGAGGGATTCGGAAATGAAAAACTGTTTTTT.

A note on this clonotype: Relative to the germline gene, one junction end is altered; a read error may explain this. V usage is TRBV4-3 and J usage is TRBJ2-7; the match to TRBD1 covers 7 bases. The CDR3 contains 15 residues. The germline V gene encodes CDR1 LGHNA and CDR2 YSLEER. The CDR3 coding sequence is TGCGCCAGCAGCCAAGACCGGGACAGCTCCGACGAGCAGTACTTC. Protein sequence: CASSQDRDSSDEQYF.

The chain has TRBV4-2 and TRBJ1-1, with D possibly TRBD1 on 5 matching bases. There are 15 residues in the CDR3. Trimming took 3 bases from V and 7 from J, leaving 18 bases between them. In germline, CDR1 is LGHNA, CDR2 YNFKEQ. The CDR3 is CASSQVISGYLEAFF. The DNA of the CDR3 is TGTGCCAGCAGCCAGGTCATCTCAGGGTACCTTGAAGCTTTCTTT.

This sequence joins TRBV7-9 and TRBJ1-6, with D possibly TRBD1 on 6 matching bases. V was cut by 1 base and J by 11 bases, with 15 bases left in between. Germline loops: CDR1 SEHNR, CDR2 FQNEAQ (reference sequence). The CDR3 is 15 amino acids. CDR3 DNA: TGTGCCAGCAGCTTAGGGGGGCAGGATGGGCCACCCCTCCACTTT. Translated: CASSLGGQDGPPLHF.